These 21 T cell receptor beta chains were all obtained from the same sample, sequenced in a study of blood T cell repertoires in COVID-19. The repertoire was sequenced with immunoSEQ multiplex PCR; TCRdb's copy has only in-frame clones and lacks some. The sample contains about 240,000 clones, 85% of which appear only once. The specimen was peripheral blood. The receptors were gathered from an older woman with active or convalescent COVID-19.

This chain links TRBV19 with TRBJ2-7, with 9 bases matching TRBD1. CDR1 and CDR2 (germline): LNHDA, SQIVND (reference sequence). J gave up 1 base and V 5 bases, and 9 bases lay outside the gene matches. This CDR3 region has 16 residues. CDR3 sequence: CASSLSGQGNSYEQYV. CDR3 nucleotide sequence: TGTGCCAGTAGTCTTTCAGGACAGGGGAATTCCTACGAGCAGTACGTC.

V and J are TRBV7-2 and TRBJ1-4; D call uncertain. The CDR3 covers 15 residues. Germline V gene sequence: CDR1 SGHTA, CDR2 FQGNSA. Trimming stripped 1 base from V and 4 bases from J, with 10 bases between. CDR3 nucleotides: TGTGCCAGCAGCTTAGGTGTACGGTTTAATGAAAAACTGTTTTTT. It encodes CASSLGVRFNEKLFF.

CDR3 protein: CASRGQGVSGYTF. CDR3 nucleotides: TGCGCCAGCAGGGGACAGGGCGTATCTGGCTACACCTTC. The chain combines TRBV10-2 with TRBJ1-2; 9 positions match TRBD1. The V segment lost 6 bases and the J segment 7 bases; nucleotides outside the gene matches: 6. The germline V gene has CDR1 WSHSY and CDR2 SAAADI. This CDR3 region has 13 residues.

The rearrangement uses TRBV6-5 and TRBJ1-4; 7 bases map to TRBD1. This CDR3 has 14 residues. Per the germline V gene, CDR1 is MNHEY and CDR2 is SVGAGI. Trimming removed 6 bases from V and 6 bases from J; junction bases left unmatched: 7. CDR3 protein: CASRMTGPDEKLFF. The CDR3 DNA sequence: TGTGCCAGCAGGATGACAGGGCCCGATGAAAAACTGTTTTTT.

V is TRBV7-9 and J is TRBJ2-1; D gene uncertain. The CDR3 consists of 14 residues. Germline CDR1 reads SEHNR; CDR2 reads FQNEAQ (reference sequence). Deletions cut 6 bases from V and 0 bases from J, with 9 bases between. The CDR3 coding sequence is TGTGCCAGCAGGGAAGCTAGCTCCTACAATGAGCAGTTCTTC. Translating it yields CASREASSYNEQFF.

The rearrangement joins TRBV11-3 to TRBJ1-1; the D is unclear. The CDR3 is 15 amino acids. Deletions cut 1 base from V and 4 bases from J, with 13 bases between. Germline CDR1 SGHNT, CDR2 YENEEA. CDR3: CASSLVSVVLTEAFF. CDR3 in DNA: TGTGCCAGCAGCTTAGTGTCGGTCGTCCTCACTGAAGCTTTCTTT.

This chain links TRBV9 with TRBJ1-2, with TRBD1 matching 9 bases. Germline V CDR1 and CDR2: SGDLS, YYNGEE. Losses at the gene ends were 3 bases for V and 2 bases for J; bases not matched to a gene: 14. The CDR3 has 18 residues. The CDR3 reads CASSDGDGGDRVNYGYTF. Written as DNA, the CDR3 is TGTGCCAGCAGCGACGGCGACGGAGGGGACAGGGTAAACTATGGCTACACCTTC.

The chain uses TRBV7-9 and TRBJ2-3; 11 nucleotides match TRBD2. Trimming removed 5 bases from V and 10 bases from J; junction bases left unmatched: 11. Germline V lookup: CDR1 SEHNR, CDR2 FQNEAQ (reference sequence). CDR3 length: 15 residues. Written as DNA, the CDR3 is TGTGCCAGCAGCGATAGCGGGGGGGGTTCTGTTGCGCAGTATTTT. This codes for CASSDSGGGSVAQYF.

The CDR3 protein is CAISRHSGANVLTF. In DNA, the CDR3 is TGTGCCATCAGTAGACACTCTGGGGCCAACGTCCTGACTTTC. This chain links TRBV10-3 with TRBJ2-6, with D uncertain. Trimming pared 5 bases from V and 0 bases from J, leaving 5 bases between. Germline CDR1 is ENHRY and CDR2 is SYGVKD. This CDR3 spans 14 amino acids.

This chain joins TRBV4-2 and TRBJ2-2, with D perhaps matching TRBD2 (5 bases). Trimming removed 1 base at V and 0 bases at J, with 6 bases between. Germline-derived CDR1 and CDR2 are LGHNA and YNFKEQ. This CDR3 region has 15 residues. CDR3 residues: CASSQAGANTGELFF. CDR3 sequence (DNA): TGTGCCAGCAGCCAAGCCGGGGCGAACACCGGGGAGCTGTTTTTT.

This clone came up once. J is TRBJ2-5 and V is TRBV7-8; D might be TRBD1 (5 bases). Per germline, CDR1 SGHVS and CDR2 FQNEAQ. Trimming removed 3 bases from V and 3 bases from J, with 8 bases in between. There are 13 residues in the CDR3. The chain's CDR3 is CASSFDREETQYF. CDR3 bases: TGTGCCAGCAGCTTCGACAGAGAAGAGACCCAGTACTTC.

The rearrangement links TRBV4-2 to TRBJ1-6, with a possible D match to TRBD1 (5 bases). V was shortened by 1 base and J by 9 bases, with 19 bases between the two germline ends. The CDR3 extends over 17 amino acids. Germline assignment: CDR1 LGHNA and CDR2 YNFKEQ. The CDR3 here is CASSQAFRGPKGSPLHF. The CDR3 nucleotides are TGTGCCAGCAGCCAAGCGTTTAGGGGCCCCAAGGGTTCACCCCTCCACTTT.

J is TRBJ1-2 and V is TRBV6-5, with TRBD1 identical over 7 bases. The CDR3 has 14 amino acids. The V gene's germline CDR1 is MNHEY and CDR2 SVGAGI. Trimming took 7 bases from V and 1 from J; bases not matched to a gene: 6. The CDR3 DNA reads as TGTGCCAGCACCCCGGGACAGATTAACTATGGCTACACCTTC. As protein: CASTPGQINYGYTF.

V is TRBV19 and J is TRBJ1-5; 8 positions agree with TRBD1. Trimming cost V 2 bases and J 4 bases; bases outside gene matches: 1. Per the germline V gene, CDR1 is LNHDA and CDR2 is SQIVND (reference sequence). This CDR3 has 14 amino acids. The CDR3 nucleotides are TGTGCCAGTAGTATAAGGACAGGGAATCAGCCCCAGCATTTT. Protein: CASSIRTGNQPQHF.

This clone was counted only a few times. The genes are TRBV3-1 (or the pseudogene TRBV3-2) and TRBJ1-1, with 7 bases lining up with TRBD1. This CDR3 spans 18 amino acids. Germline assignment: CDR1 LGHDT and CDR2 YNNKEL (reference sequence). Losses at the gene ends were 0 bases for V and 1 base for J; bases not matched to a gene: 11. CDR3 region: CASSQEWGDREENTEAFF. CDR3 in DNA: TGTGCCAGCAGCCAAGAATGGGGAGACAGGGAGGAGAACACTGAAGCTTTCTTT.

This sequence joins TRBV19 and TRBJ1-4; 7 bases align to TRBD1. V lost 6 bases and J lost 5; bases outside the gene matches: 0. Germline CDR1 reads LNHDA; CDR2 reads SQIVND (reference sequence). CDR3 length: 12 residues. Here the CDR3 reads CASRDRNEKLFF. The CDR3 DNA sequence: TGTGCCAGTAGGGACAGGAATGAAAAACTGTTTTTT.

The rearrangement joins TRBV6-5 to TRBJ2-2, with TRBD2 matching over 9 bases. The CDR3 is made up of 14 amino acids. The ends lost 10 bases at V and 10 bases at J; junction bases unmatched: 13. Germline V gene sequence: CDR1 MNHEY, CDR2 SVGAGI. The chain's CDR3 is CANKRREGLMELFF. CDR3 DNA: TGTGCCAACAAAAGGCGGGAGGGCTTGATGGAGCTGTTTTTT.

The rearrangement uses TRBV10-3 and TRBJ1-2; 10 bases fit TRBD1. The CDR3 runs to 14 residues. From germline, CDR1 is ENHRY and CDR2 SYGVKD. V shed 7 bases, J shed 5 bases, and the junction held 7 bases outside the gene matches. The CDR3: CAINDRGRVYGYTF. CDR3 DNA sequence: TGTGCCATCAACGACAGGGGGCGAGTATATGGCTACACCTTC.

This clone was seen a handful of times. The rearrangement joins TRBV6-5 to TRBJ2-2; D not certain. In germline, CDR1 is MNHEY, CDR2 SVGAGI. The CDR3 contains 13 residues. The V end was cut by 7 bases, the J end by 0 bases, with 6 bases between. CDR3 region: CASKRANTGELFF. DNA of the CDR3: TGTGCCAGCAAACGGGCGAACACCGGGGAGCTGTTTTTT.

The chain carries TRBV5-5 and TRBJ2-3; the match to TRBD2 covers 10 bases. CDR1 is SGHKS and CDR2 is YYEKEE in the germline V gene (reference sequence). J lost 9 bases, V lost 0 bases, and 7 bases had no gene match. The CDR3 sequence is 15 residues long. The CDR3 reads CASSLAQREGRTQYF. The CDR3 bases are TGTGCCAGCAGCTTGGCCCAGCGGGAGGGAAGAACGCAGTATTTT.

The chain recombines TRBV4-2 with TRBJ2-2, with TRBD2 identical over 8 bases. The CDR3 covers 15 residues. Trimming at V came to 4 bases and at J to 4 bases, leaving 5 bases not matched to a gene. Germline V lookup: CDR1 LGHNA, CDR2 YNFKEQ. The CDR3 DNA is TGTGCCAGCAGCCGCACTAGCGGAGGCACCGGGGAGCTGTTTTTT. Amino acid sequence: CASSRTSGGTGELFF.